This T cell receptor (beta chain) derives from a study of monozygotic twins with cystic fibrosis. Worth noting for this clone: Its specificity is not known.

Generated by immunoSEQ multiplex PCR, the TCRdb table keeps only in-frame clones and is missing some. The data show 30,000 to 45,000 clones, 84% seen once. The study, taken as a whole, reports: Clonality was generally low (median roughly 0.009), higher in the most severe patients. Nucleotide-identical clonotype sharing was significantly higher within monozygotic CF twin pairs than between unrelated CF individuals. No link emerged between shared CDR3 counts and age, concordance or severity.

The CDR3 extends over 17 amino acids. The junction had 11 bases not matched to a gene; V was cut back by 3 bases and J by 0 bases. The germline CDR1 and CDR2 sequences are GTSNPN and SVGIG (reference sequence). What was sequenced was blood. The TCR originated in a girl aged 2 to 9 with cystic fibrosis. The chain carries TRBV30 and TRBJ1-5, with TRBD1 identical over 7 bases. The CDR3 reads CAWRRTGTALSNQPQHF. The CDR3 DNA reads TGTGCCTGGAGACGTACGGGGACAGCCCTTAGCAATCAGCCCCAGCATTTT.